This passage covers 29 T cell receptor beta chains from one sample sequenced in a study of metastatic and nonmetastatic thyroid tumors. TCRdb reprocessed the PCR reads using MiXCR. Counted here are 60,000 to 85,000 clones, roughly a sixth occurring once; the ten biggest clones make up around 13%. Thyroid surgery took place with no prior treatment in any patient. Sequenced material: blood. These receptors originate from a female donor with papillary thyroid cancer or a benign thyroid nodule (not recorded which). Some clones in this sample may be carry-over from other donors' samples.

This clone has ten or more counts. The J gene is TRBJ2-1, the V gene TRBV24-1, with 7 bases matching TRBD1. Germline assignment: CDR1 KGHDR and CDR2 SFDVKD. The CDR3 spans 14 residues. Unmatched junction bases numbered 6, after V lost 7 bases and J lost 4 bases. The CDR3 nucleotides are TGTGCCACCAGCGGACAGGTCGGTTACAATGAGCAGTTCTTC. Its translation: CATSGQVGYNEQFF.

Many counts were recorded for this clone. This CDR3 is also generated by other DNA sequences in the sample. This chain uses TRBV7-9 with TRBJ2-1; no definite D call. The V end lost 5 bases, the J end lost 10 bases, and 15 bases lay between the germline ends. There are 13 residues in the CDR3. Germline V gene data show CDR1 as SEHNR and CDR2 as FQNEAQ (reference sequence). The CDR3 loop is CASSPSTVGEQFF. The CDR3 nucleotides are TGTGCCAGCAGCCCGTCGACCGTCGGGGAGCAGTTCTTC.

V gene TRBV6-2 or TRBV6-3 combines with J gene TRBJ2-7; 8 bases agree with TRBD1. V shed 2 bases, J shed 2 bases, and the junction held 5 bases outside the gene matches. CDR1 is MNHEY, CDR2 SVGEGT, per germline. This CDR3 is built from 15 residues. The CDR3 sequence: CASSYDPGGAYEQYF. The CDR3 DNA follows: TGTGCCAGCAGTTACGATCCAGGGGGCGCCTACGAGCAGTACTTC.

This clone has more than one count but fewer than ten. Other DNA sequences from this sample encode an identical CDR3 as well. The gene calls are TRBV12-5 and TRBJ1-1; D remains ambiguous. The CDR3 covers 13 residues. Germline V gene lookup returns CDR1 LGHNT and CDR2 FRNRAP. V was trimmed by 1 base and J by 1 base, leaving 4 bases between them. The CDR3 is CASGLEANTEAFF. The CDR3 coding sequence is TGTGCTAGTGGTTTGGAGGCGAACACTGAAGCTTTCTTT.

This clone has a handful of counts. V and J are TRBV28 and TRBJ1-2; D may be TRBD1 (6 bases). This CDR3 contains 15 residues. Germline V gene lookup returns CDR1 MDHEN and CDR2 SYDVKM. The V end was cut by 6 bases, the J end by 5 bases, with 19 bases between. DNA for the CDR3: TGTGCCAGCAGCACCTCGGGGGGGACACAGTATGGCTACACCTTC. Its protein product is CASSTSGGTQYGYTF.

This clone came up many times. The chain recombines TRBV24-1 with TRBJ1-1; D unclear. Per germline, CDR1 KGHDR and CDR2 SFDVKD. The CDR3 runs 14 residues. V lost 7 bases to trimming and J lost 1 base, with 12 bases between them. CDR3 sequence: CATRSRGGNTEAFF. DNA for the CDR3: TGTGCCACCAGGTCTCGAGGAGGGAACACTGAAGCTTTCTTT.

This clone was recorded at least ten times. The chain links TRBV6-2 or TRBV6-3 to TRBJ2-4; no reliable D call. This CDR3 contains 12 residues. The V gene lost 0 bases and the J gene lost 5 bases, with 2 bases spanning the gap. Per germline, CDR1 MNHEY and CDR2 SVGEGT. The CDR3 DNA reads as TGTGCCAGCAGTTACTCACAAAACATTCAGTACTTC. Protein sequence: CASSYSQNIQYF.

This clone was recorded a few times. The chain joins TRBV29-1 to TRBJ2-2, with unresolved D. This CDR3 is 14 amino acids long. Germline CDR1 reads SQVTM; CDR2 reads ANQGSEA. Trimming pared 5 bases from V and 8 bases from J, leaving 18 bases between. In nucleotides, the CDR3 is TGCAGCGTTCATTTCCCTGGAAAAGGTGGGGAGCTGTTTTTT. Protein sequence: CSVHFPGKGGELFF.

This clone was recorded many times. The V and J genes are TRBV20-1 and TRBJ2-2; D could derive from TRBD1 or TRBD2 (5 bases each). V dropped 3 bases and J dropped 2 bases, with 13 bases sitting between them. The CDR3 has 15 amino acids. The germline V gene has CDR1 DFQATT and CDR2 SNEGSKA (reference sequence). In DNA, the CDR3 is TGCAGTGCTAGTAGAAGGGACGCTAACACCGGGGAGCTGTTTTTT. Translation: CSASRRDANTGELFF.

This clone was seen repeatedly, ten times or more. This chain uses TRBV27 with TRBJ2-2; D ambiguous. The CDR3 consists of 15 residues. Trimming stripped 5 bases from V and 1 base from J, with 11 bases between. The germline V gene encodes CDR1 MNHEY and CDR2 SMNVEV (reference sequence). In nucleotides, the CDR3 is TGTGCCAGCAGTCCGTATGGTTGGAACACCGGGGAGCTGTTTTTT. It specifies CASSPYGWNTGELFF.

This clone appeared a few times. The DNA for the CDR3 is TGTGCCAGCAGTGAATATACTGGAAACACCATATATTTT. It yields the protein CASSEYTGNTIYF. The rearrangement uses TRBV25-1 and TRBJ1-3; D gene unclear. V lost 0 bases to trimming and J lost 2 bases, with 2 bases between them. The CDR3 contains 13 residues. Germline V gives CDR1 MGHDK, CDR2 SYGVNS.

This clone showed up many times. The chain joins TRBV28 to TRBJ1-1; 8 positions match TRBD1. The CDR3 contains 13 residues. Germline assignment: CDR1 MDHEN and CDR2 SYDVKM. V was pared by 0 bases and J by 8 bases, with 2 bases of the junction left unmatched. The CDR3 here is CASSLWRQGEAFF. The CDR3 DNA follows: TGTGCCAGCAGTTTATGGAGACAGGGGGAAGCTTTCTTT.

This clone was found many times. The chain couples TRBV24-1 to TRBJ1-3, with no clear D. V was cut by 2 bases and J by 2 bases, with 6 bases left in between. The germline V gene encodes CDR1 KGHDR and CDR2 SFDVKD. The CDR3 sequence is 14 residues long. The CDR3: CATSDSGTGNTIYF. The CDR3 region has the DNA TGTGCCACCAGTGATTCCGGAACTGGAAACACCATATATTTT.

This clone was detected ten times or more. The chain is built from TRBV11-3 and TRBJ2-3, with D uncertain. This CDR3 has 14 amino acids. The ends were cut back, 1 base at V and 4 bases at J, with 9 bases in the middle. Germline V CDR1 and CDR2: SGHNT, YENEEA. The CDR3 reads CASSLGLGPDTQYF. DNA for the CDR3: TGTGCCAGCAGCTTAGGCTTAGGGCCAGATACGCAGTATTTT. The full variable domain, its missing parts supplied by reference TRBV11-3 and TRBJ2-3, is EAGVVQSPRYKIIEKKQPVAFWCNPISGHNTLYWYLQNLGQGPELLIRYENEEAVDDSQLPKDRFSAERLKGVDSTLKIQPAELGDSAVYLCASSLGLGPDTQYFGPGTRLTVL.

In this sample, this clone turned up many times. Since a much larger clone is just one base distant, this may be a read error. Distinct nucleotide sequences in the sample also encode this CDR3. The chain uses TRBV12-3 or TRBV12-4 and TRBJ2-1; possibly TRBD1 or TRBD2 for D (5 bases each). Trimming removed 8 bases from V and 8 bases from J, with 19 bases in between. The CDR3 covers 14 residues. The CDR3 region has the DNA TGTGCCAGCGACATTCGAGGGCAGGGCTATGAGCAGTTCTTC. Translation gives CASDIRGQGYEQFF.

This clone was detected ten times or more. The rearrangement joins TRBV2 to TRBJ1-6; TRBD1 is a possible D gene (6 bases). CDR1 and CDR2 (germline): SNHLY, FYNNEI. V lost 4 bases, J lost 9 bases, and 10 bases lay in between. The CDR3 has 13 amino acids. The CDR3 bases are TGTGCCAGCAGTGGCCTGACAGGTTCACCCCTCCACTTT. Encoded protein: CASSGLTGSPLHF.

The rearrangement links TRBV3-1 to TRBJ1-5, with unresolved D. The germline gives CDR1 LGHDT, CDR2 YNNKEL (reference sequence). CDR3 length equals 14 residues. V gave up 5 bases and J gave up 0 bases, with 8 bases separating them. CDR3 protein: CASSDYNSNQPQHF. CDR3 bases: TGTGCCAGCAGCGATTATAATAGCAATCAGCCCCAGCATTTT.

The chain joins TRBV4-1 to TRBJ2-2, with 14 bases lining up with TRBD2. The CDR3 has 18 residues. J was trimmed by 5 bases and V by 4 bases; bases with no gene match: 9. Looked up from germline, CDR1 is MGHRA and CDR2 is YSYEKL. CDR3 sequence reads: CASSLTGTSGSGTGELFF. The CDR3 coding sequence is TGCGCCAGCAGCCTTACCGGGACTAGCGGGAGTGGTACCGGGGAGCTGTTTTTT.

The CDR3 region is CASSFRGEQFF. CDR3 nucleotides: TGTGCCAGCAGTTTTCGGGGTGAGCAGTTCTTC. This chain joins TRBV28 and TRBJ2-1; possible D gene TRBD2, 5 bases. Germline V gives CDR1 MDHEN, CDR2 SYDVKM. V was pared by 3 bases and J by 9 bases, with 6 bases between. The CDR3 spans 11 residues.

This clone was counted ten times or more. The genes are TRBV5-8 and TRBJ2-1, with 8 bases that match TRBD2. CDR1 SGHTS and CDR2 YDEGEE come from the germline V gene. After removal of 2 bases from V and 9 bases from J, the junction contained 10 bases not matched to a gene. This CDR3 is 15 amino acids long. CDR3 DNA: TGTGCCAGCAGCTTCACTAGCGGAGGGGGGAGTGAGCAGTTCTTC. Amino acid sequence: CASSFTSGGGSEQFF.

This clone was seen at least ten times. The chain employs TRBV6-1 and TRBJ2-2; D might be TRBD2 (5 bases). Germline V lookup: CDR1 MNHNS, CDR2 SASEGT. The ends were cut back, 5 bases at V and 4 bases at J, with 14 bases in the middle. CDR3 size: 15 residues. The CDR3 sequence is CASSKEPGSTGELFF. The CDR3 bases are TGTGCCAGCAGTAAGGAGCCGGGGAGCACCGGGGAGCTGTTTTTT.

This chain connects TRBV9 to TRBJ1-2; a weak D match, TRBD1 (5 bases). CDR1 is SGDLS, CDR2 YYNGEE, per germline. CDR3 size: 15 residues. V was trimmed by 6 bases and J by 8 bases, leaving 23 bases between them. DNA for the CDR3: TGTGCCAGCAACCAGGCCCCCGGGACGGGAGGAGGCTACACCTTC. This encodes CASNQAPGTGGGYTF.

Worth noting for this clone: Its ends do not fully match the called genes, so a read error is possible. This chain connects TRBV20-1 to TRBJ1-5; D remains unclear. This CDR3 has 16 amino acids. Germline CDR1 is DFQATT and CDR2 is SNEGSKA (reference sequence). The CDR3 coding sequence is TGCAGTGTTAGAGAGTCGATGCAGAATAGCAATCAGCCCCAGCATTTT. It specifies CSVRESMQNSNQPQHF.

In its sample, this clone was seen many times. The CDR3 loop reads CASSPGGRAGGIAKNIQYF. CDR3 nucleotide sequence: TGTGCCAGCAGCCCTGGGGGGCGAGCGGGGGGGATAGCCAAAAACATTCAGTACTTC. The V and J genes are TRBV7-3 and TRBJ2-4, with 10 bases matching TRBD2. Trimming cost V 5 bases and J 0 bases; bases outside gene matches: 13. The CDR3 length is 19 residues. CDR1 and CDR2 (germline): SGHTA, FQGTGA.

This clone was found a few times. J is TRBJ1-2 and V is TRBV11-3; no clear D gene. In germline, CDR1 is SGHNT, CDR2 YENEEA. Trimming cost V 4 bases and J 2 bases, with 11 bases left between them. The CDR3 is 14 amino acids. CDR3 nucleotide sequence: TGTGCCAGCAGCTCCGCCAGAGGAAACTATGGCTACACCTTC. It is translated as CASSSARGNYGYTF.

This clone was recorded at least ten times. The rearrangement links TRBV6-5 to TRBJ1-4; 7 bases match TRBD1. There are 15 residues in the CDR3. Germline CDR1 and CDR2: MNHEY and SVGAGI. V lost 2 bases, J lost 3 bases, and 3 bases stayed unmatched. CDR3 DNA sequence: TGTGCCAGCAGTTACCCCCAGGGGGCTAATGAAAAACTGTTTTTT. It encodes CASSYPQGANEKLFF.

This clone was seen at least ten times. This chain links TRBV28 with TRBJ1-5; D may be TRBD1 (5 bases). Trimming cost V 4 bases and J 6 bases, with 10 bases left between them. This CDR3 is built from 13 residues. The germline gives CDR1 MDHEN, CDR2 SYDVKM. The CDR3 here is CASSSRGLQPQHF. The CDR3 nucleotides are TGTGCCAGCAGTTCTAGGGGTCTTCAGCCCCAGCATTTT. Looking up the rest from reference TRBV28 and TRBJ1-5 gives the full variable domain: DVKVTQSSRYLVKRTGEKVFLECVQDMDHENMFWYRQDPGLGLRLIYFSYDVKMKEKGDIPEGYSVSREKKERFSLILESASTNQTSMYLCASSSRGLQPQHFGDGTRLSIL.

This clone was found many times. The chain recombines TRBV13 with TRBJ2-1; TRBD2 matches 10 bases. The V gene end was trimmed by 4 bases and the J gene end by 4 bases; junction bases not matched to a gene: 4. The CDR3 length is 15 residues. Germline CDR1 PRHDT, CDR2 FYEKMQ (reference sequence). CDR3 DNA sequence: TGTGCCAGCAGCTATCAGCGGGAGGGTTACAATGAGCAGTTCTTC. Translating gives CASSYQREGYNEQFF. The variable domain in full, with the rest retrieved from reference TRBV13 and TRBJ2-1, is AAGVIQSPRHLIKEKRETATLKCYPIPRHDTVYWYQQGPGQDPQFLISFYEKMQSDKGSIPDRFSAQQFSDYHSELNMSSLELGDSALYFCASSYQREGYNEQFFGPGTRLTVL.

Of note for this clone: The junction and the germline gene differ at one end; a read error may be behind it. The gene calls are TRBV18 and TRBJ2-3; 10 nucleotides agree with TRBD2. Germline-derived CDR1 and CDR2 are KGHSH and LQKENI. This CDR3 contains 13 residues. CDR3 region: CVSSPTSGDTQYF. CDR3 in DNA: TGTGTCAGCTCACCGACTAGCGGGGATACGCAGTATTTT.